This TCR beta chain was retrieved from a study of shared T cell receptors in the human thymus. Clones were read by immunoSEQ multiplex PCR, and TCRdb kept only the in-frame ones, dropping some. This sample has hundreds of thousands of clones, with approximately 87% found just once. This clone was seen only a few times. After removal of 5 bases from V and 7 bases from J, the junction contained 9 bases not matched to a gene. In germline, CDR1 is LGHNA, CDR2 YSLEER. This CDR3 contains 14 residues. The data were also submitted as part of a second study, on human thymus T cells. From that second work: Corrective heart surgery yielded resections, and these provided the thymus tissue. Related research found strongly overlapping thymic repertoires in unrelated individuals.

The receptor was derived from a boy in the first two years of life with a congenital heart defect. The sequencing sample was made of thymocytes. This rearrangement joins TRBV4-3 to TRBJ1-2, with TRBD1 matching over 8 bases. This CDR3 is CASSSHRGGCGYTF. CDR3 in DNA: TGCGCCAGCAGCTCCCACAGGGGGGGCTGTGGCTACACCTTC.